This T cell receptor beta chain came from a study of naive and memory T cell subsets. Stated treatment: skin biopsy from PPD injection site in Mantoux-positive individual. A UMI-containing oligonucleotide was joined by 3' ligation to the TCR cDNA template. Tuberculin skin test biopsies were taken where PPD was injected in Mantoux-positive people. Study-wide results and caveats: TCR transcript changes with activation or differentiation may affect this RNA method.

Amplification of ligated cDNA took four PCR rounds with SP2 and nested alpha and beta constant primers. TCRdb passed the UMI-ligation and nested PCR reads through MiXCR, listing each CDR3 protein once. The sample yields under 35,000 distinct CDR3 sequences, roughly 6.6% seen once. This clonotype was picked up many times. Its matching antigen is unknown. V was clipped by 3 bases and J by 6 bases, with 11 bases between them. Per the germline V gene, CDR1 is SGHTA and CDR2 is FQGTGA. The CDR3 extends over 13 amino acids. The TCR sequence derives from an adult in good health. The chain is built from TRBV7-3 and TRBJ1-1; D call uncertain. Sequenced here: skin, sampled from a tuberculin skin test site. CDR3 nucleotides: TGTGCCAGCAGCTTCGCGGGAGGTTCTGAAGCTTTCTTT. Translation gives CASSFAGGSEAFF.